The T cell receptor (beta chain) under discussion was sequenced for a study of cytomegalovirus exposure and HLA in healthy donors (dated by TCRdb to the late 2010s). With regard to the full study: According to a later analysis, the approximately 120 validation repertoires were produced on the same platform as the 600 to 850 repertoires of the first cohort. The aim of the study was to test whether cataloging public T cell receptors could identify signatures of past pathogen exposure. The study combined high-throughput TCR immunosequencing, statistical association of individual TCRs with disease status, and machine learning to predict cytomegalovirus infection status. Along with the approximately 600-subject first cohort, a separate validation cohort of more than 90 different subjects was used. Here is what the overall study found, with its caveats: A total of fewer than 200 TCR beta chains were listed by the study as associated with cytomegalovirus. Of the cluster scores, about 94% were above 0 in a later analysis, which found that TCRs clustered in the first cohort also tended to co-occur in the roughly 130 validation repertoires. In vitro tests confirmed that a few of the cytomegalovirus-associated TCR beta chains recognize cytomegalovirus antigens. The validation cohort had no HLA typing available for a later analysis, so co-occurrence within that cohort was assessed over all 110 or so repertoires. In both the original and validation cohorts, the classifier was reported to diagnose cytomegalovirus status with high specificity and sensitivity. The authors suggested that the approach could potentially be extended to other disease states and immunological phenotypes. Across donors, most TCR sequences were observed very rarely, whereas some public TCRs were present in many individuals.

The donors were included in the validation cohort of 120 subjects, a group kept apart from the roughly 670-subject first cohort. The library was generated by the immunoSEQ multiplex PCR assay. In the original analysis: A statistical classification framework was built to diagnose cytomegalovirus status from the catalog of TCR beta chain sequences. In its TCRdb copy, this immuneACCESS table keeps in-frame sequences only and misses some clones. Where compared with another copy, unresolved V genes explain less than half of these, and the others have no known cause. The V and J calls and clone size are taken from that table; D and trimming were inferred from the DNA. Counted in this sample were about 160,000 clones; 90% to 97% of them appeared once. The top ten clones comprise around 0.9% of the sample. The CDR3 contains 17 residues, cysteine and phenylalanine counted. Here the CDR3 DNA is all that survives: 51 bases in frame from base 1. V is shortened by 0 bases, J by 1 base, and the region joining them spans 17 bases. The germline V gene yields SGHRS for CDR1 and YFSETQ for CDR2.

Regarding this clone: Its antigen has not been determined. No qualities accompany the bases; no much larger clone lies one base away.

The rearranged segments are TRBV5-1 and TRBJ2-7, and TRBD2 may be the D gene, going by 6 matching bases. This clonotype was obtained from a woman aged 18-29 years in good health and CMV-seronegative. The sample taken for sequencing was PBMCs. The sequence in DNA is TGCGCCAGCAGCTTGGCCCAGGAGGGCGGCAGATCCTACGAGCAGTACTTC. Its translation is CASSLAQEGGRSYEQYF.